This T cell receptor (beta chain) was captured in a study of CD8 T cells in Susac syndrome. A quantity of about 0.5 to 1 ug RNA underwent reverse transcription using random hexamers. Amplification of the TCR beta CDR3 was carried out by immunoSEQ multiplex PCR, which spanned a total of 54 Vbeta and 13 Jbeta segments. Using its own MiXCR run on the immunoSEQ multiplex PCR reads, TCRdb lists one record per CDR3 protein. The sample contains some 110,000 distinct CDR3 sequences, less than 95% of which appear only once. Study results and caveats: The number of Susac-specific public clones found was approximately 17 in total CD8+ repertoires and 4 to 6 in CD8+ TEMRA repertoires.

The sequenced target, TCR beta, came from blood CD8+ and CD4+ T cells. Remarks on this clonotype: The antigen is unknown.

This CDR3 has 14 amino acids. Germline CDR1 and CDR2: SGDLS and YYNGEE. Between the trimmed V and J ends, which lost 4 bases and 4 bases, there was a span of 11 bases. This TCR derives from a human donor with Susac syndrome. Sequenced material: CD8+ T cells from PBMCs. J is TRBJ2-2 and V is TRBV9, with D possibly being TRBD1 (6 bases). This CDR3 is CASSPYRATGELFF. As DNA, the CDR3 is TGTGCCAGCAGCCCGTACAGGGCCACCGGGGAGCTGTTTTTT.